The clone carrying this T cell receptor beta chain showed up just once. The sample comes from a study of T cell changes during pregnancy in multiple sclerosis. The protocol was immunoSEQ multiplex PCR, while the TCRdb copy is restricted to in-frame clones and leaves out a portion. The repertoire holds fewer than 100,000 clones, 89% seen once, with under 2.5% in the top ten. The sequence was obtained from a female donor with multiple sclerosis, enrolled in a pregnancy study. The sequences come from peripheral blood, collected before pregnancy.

The CDR3 DNA sequence: TGTGCCACCAGCAGCGGGACTCACCTGGTCGCAGAGACCCAGTACTTC. As protein: CATSSGTHLVAETQYF. This rearrangement joins TRBV15 to TRBJ2-5; D perhaps matches TRBD2 (6 bases). This CDR3 contains 16 residues. Deletions cut 3 bases from V and 4 bases from J, with 18 bases between. Germline V lookup: CDR1 LNHNV, CDR2 YYDKDF (reference sequence).